This T cell receptor (beta chain) was captured by sequencing in a study of T cell repertoires in cytomegalovirus infection. This clonotype was seen only a few times. MiXCR, applied by TCRdb to the reads, yields one record per CDR3 protein. Here the sample spans hundreds of thousands of distinct CDR3 sequences, 15% to 20% being singletons. This CDR3 spans 14 amino acids. Germline lookup yields CDR1 SQVTM and CDR2 ANQGSEA. V lost 4 bases, J lost 2 bases, and 13 bases lay in between. The sequence derives from a human donor in good health (CMV status not recorded). Some clones in this sample may be carry-over from other donors' samples. The chain carries TRBV29-1 and TRBJ2-3, with D perhaps being TRBD1 or TRBD2 (5 bases each). Material for sequencing was PBMCs. In nucleotides, the CDR3 is TGCAGCGTTGTCGGGCAGGGAGACACAGATACGCAGTATTTT. Its protein is CSVVGQGDTDTQYF.